What follows is one TCR beta chain and its context. This CDR3 is built from 15 residues. V gave up 2 bases and J gave up 0 bases, with 5 bases separating them. CDR1 and CDR2 from the germline V gene are SNHLY and FYNNEI. The sample belongs to a study of cytomegalovirus exposure and HLA in healthy donors. In the PCR, 60 Vbeta and 13 Jbeta primers were used. Libraries were prepared by immunoSEQ multiplex PCR; TCRdb keeps only in-frame clonotypes and omits some of them. In the table there are some 77,000 clones, roughly 78% of which are singletons. The specimen sequenced was PBMCs. The rearrangement links TRBV2 to TRBJ2-6; D is perhaps TRBD1 (5 bases). The TCR comes from a man aged 25 to 40 in good health and CMV-seronegative. The CDR3 reads CASSEQGSGANVLTF. As DNA, the CDR3 is TGTGCCAGCAGTGAACAGGGCTCTGGGGCCAACGTCCTGACTTTC.